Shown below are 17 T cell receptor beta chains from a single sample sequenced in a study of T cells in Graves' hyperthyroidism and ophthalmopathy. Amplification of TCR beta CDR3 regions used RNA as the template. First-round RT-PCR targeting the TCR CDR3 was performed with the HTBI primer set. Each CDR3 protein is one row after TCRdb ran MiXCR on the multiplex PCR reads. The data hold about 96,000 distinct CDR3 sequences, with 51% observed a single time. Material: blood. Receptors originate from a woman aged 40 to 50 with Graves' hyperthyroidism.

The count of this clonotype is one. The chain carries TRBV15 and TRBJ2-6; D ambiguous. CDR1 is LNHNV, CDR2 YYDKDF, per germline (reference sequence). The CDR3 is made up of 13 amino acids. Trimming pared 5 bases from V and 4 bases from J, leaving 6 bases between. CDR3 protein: CATSPRGANVLTF. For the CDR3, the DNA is TGTGCCACCAGCCCCCGAGGGGCCAACGTCCTGACTTTC.

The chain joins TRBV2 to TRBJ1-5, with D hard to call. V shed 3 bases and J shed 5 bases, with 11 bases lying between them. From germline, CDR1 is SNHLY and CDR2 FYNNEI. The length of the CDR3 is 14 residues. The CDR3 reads CASSESWPHQPQHF. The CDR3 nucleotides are TGTGCCAGCAGTGAGTCGTGGCCCCATCAGCCCCAGCATTTT.

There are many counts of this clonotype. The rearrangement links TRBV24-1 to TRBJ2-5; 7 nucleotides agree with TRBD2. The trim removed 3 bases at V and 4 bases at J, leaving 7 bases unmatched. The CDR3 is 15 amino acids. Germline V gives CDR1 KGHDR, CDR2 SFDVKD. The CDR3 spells CATSDIAGRGETQYF. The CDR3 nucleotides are TGTGCCACCAGTGATATAGCGGGCCGAGGAGAGACCCAGTACTTC.

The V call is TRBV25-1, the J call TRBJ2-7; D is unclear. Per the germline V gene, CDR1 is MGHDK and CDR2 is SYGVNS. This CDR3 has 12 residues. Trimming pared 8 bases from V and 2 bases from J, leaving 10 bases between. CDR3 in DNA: TGTGCCAGCGGCCCCCCGACCTACGAGCAGTACTTC. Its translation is CASGPPTYEQYF.

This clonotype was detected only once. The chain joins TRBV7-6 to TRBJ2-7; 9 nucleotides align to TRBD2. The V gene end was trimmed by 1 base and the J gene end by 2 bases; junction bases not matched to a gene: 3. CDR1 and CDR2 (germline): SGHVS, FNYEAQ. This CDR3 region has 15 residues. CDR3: CASSLGASGAYEQYF. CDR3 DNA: TGTGCCAGCAGCTTAGGGGCTAGCGGGGCCTACGAGCAGTACTTC. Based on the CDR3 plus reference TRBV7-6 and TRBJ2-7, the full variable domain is GAGVSQSPRYKVTKRGQDVALRCDPISGHVSLYWYRQALGQGPEFLTYFNYEAQQDKSGLPNDRFSAERPEGSISTLTIQRTEQRDSAMYRCASSLGASGAYEQYFGPGTRLTVT.

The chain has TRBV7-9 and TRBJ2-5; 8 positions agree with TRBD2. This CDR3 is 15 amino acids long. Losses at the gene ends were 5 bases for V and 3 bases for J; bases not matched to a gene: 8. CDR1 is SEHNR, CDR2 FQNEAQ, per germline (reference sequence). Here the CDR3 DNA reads TGTGCCAGCAGCCCTAGCGGGCAGGGTAAAGAGACCCAGTACTTC. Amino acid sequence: CASSPSGQGKETQYF.

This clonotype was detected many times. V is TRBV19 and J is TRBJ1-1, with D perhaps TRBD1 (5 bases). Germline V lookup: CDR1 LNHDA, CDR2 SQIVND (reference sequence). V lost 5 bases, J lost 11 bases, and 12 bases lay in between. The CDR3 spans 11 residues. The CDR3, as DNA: TGTGCCAGTAGTTTTGGGGACCGGGCTTTCTTT. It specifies CASSFGDRAFF.

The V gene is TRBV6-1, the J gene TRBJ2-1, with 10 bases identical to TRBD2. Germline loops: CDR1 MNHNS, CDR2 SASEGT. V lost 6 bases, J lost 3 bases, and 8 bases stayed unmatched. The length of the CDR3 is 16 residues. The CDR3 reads CASSRTGTSVYNEQFF. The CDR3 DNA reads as TGTGCCAGCAGCCGAACCGGGACTAGCGTCTACAATGAGCAGTTCTTC.

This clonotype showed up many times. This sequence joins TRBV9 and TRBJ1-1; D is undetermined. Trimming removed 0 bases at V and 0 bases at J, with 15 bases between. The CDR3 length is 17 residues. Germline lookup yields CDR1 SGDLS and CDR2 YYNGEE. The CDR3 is CASSVVKAEPMNTEAFF. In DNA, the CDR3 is TGTGCCAGCAGCGTAGTGAAGGCCGAGCCTATGAACACTGAAGCTTTCTTT.

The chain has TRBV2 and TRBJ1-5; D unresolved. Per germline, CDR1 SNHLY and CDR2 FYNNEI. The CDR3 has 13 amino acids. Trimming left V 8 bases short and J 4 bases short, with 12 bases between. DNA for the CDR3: TGTGCCAGCCTGGCCGATAGTAATCAGCCCCAGCATTTT. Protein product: CASLADSNQPQHF. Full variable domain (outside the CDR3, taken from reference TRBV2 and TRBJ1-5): EPEVTQTPSHQVTQMGQEVILRCVPISNHLYFYWYRQILGQKVEFLVSFYNNEISEKSEIFDDQFSVERPDGSNFTLKIRSTKLEDSAMYFCASLADSNQPQHFGDGTRLSIL.

CDR3 loop: CASSGTGPEKLFF. The CDR3 nucleotides are TGCGCCAGCAGCGGGACAGGGCCTGAAAAACTGTTTTTT. J is TRBJ1-4 and V is TRBV5-1; the match to TRBD1 covers 9 bases. With V trimmed by 4 bases and J by 7 bases, 2 bases remained unmatched. There are 13 residues in the CDR3. Germline-derived CDR1 and CDR2 are SGHRS and YFSETQ.

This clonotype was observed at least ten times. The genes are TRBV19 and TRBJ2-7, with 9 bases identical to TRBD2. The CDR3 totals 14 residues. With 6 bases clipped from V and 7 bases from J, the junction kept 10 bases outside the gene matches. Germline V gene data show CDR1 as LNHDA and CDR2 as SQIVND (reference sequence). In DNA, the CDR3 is TGTGCCAGTAGGACAGCGGGAGGCTCGGGAGAGCAGTACTTC. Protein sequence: CASRTAGGSGEQYF. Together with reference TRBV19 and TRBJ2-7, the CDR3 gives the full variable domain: DGGITQSPKYLFRKEGQNVTLSCEQNLNHDAMYWYRQDPGQGLRLIYYSQIVNDFQKGDIAEGYSVSREKKESFPLTVTSAQKNPTAFYLCASRTAGGSGEQYFGPGTRLTVT.

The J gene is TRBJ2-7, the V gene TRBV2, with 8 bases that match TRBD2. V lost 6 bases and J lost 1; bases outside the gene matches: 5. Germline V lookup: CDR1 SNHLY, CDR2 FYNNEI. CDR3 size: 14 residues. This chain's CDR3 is CASREGLGSYEQYF. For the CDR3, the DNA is TGTGCCAGCAGGGAGGGACTAGGATCCTACGAGCAGTACTTC.

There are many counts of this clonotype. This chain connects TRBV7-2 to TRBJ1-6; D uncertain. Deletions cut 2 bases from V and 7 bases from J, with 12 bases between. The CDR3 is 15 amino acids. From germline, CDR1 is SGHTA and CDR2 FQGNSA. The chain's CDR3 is CASSLSMSGNSPLHF. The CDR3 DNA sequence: TGTGCCAGCAGCTTATCTATGTCTGGAAATTCACCCCTCCACTTT.

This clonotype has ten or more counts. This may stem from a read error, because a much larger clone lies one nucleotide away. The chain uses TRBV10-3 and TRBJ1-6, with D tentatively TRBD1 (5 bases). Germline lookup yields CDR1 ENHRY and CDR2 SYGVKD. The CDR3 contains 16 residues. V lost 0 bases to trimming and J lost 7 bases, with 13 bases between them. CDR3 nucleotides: TGTGCCATCAGTGAGTCAACAGGAAGTCGAAATTCACCCCTCCACTTT. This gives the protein CAISESTGSRNSPLHF.

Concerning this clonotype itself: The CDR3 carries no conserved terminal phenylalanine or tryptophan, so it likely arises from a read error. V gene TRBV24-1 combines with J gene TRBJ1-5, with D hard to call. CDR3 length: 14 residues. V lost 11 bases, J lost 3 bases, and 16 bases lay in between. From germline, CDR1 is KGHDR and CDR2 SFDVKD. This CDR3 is CASSFAGNNQPQHL. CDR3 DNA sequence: TGTGCCAGCAGCTTTGCAGGTAACAATCAGCCCCAGCATCTT.

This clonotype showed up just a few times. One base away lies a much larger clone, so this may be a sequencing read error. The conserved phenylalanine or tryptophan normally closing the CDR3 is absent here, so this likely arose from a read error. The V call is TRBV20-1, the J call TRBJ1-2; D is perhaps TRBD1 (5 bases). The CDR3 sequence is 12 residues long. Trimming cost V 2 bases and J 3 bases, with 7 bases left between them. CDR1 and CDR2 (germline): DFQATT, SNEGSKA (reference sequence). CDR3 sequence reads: CSARRGDYGYTL. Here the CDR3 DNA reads TGCAGTGCTAGAAGGGGTGACTATGGCTACACCCTC.